The subject of this entry is one TCR beta chain. Amplified regions were TCR beta CDR3 sequences from RNA transcripts. When the TCR CDR3 underwent first-round RT-PCR, the HTBI primer set was used. In TCRdb, the multiplex PCR reads were re-called with MiXCR into one record per CDR3 protein. The data show 690,000 or so distinct CDR3 sequences, over 15% seen once. The sample belongs to a study of T cells in Graves' hyperthyroidism and ophthalmopathy. The blood sample dates from first hyperthyroidism diagnosis, preceding any ophthalmopathy symptoms. Isolation of PBMCs was performed on around 10 ml fresh peripheral blood. V lost 0 bases and J lost 4, with 13 bases in between. The CDR3 extends over 17 amino acids. CDR1 and CDR2 from the germline V gene are MNHEY and SVGAGI.

This TCR came from a woman in her 50s with Graves' hyperthyroidism that later progressed to Graves' ophthalmopathy. The sequenced sample consisted of blood. The chain combines TRBV6-5 with TRBJ1-6; no reliable D call. CDR3 residues: CASSYSILTDYNSPLHF. DNA for the CDR3: TGTGCCAGCAGTTACTCGATTCTGACGGATTATAATTCACCCCTCCACTTT.